These 20 T cell receptor beta chains came from one sample sequenced in a study of graft-versus-host responses after intestinal transplantation (dated by TCRdb to the early 2020s). Reading the label with the study, this specimen's time point is: cells obtained before transplantation from donor or recipient. Preparation of the library involved the immunoSEQ multiplex PCR assay. In TCRdb, the immuneACCESS table is reduced to in-frame sequences with V and J assigned. These tables do not hold every clone; where another copy was compared, an unresolved V gene accounts for under half, and the others remain unexplained. The sample yields about 59,000 clones; 94% were counted once. Roughly 0.4% of the sample goes to the ten largest clones. Antigens for these TCRs are unknown. This material consisted of unstimulated CD4+ T cells sorted from spleen or lymph node cells, taken before transplant. The receptors were sampled from a human donor who was the organ donor for an intestinal transplant.

Only one count was recorded for this clone. This chain connects TRBV19 to TRBJ1-1, with TRBD1 matching over 8 bases. J gave up 4 bases and V 5 bases, and 6 bases lay outside the gene matches. The germline gives CDR1 LNHDA, CDR2 SQIVND (reference sequence). The CDR3 has 14 residues. CDR3 DNA sequence: TGTGCCAGTAGTCCTTCTGGGACAGGCACTGAAGCTTTCTTT. Residues: CASSPSGTGTEAFF.

This clone was observed once. The rearrangement joins TRBV7-2 to TRBJ2-5; D is unresolved. The CDR3 contains 12 residues. Germline CDR1 reads SGHTA; CDR2 reads FQGNSA. V was cut by 4 bases and J by 4 bases, with 7 bases left in between. CDR3 amino acids: CASSSPGETQYF. Here the CDR3 DNA reads TGTGCCAGCAGCTCACCGGGAGAGACCCAGTACTTC.

The V gene is TRBV10-3, the J gene TRBJ1-6, with 8 bases identical to TRBD1. This CDR3 has 15 residues. Germline V gene lookup returns CDR1 ENHRY and CDR2 SYGVKD. The junction had 2 bases not matched to a gene; V was cut back by 0 bases and J by 7 bases. The DNA of the CDR3 is TGTGCCATCAGTGAGTCGGGACAGGTGAATTCACCCCTCCACTTT. It codes for CAISESGQVNSPLHF.

The chain carries TRBV19 and TRBJ1-2; possible D gene TRBD1, 5 bases. In germline, CDR1 is LNHDA, CDR2 SQIVND (reference sequence). The CDR3 runs to 14 residues. Trimming pared 4 bases from V and 2 bases from J, leaving 11 bases between. The CDR3 region is CASSRTDSNYGYTF. The CDR3 nucleotides read TGTGCCAGTAGTAGAACCGACAGCAACTATGGCTACACCTTC.

V gene TRBV4-1 combines with J gene TRBJ2-1; D call uncertain. The V and J ends lost 1 base and 7 bases respectively, with 11 bases between them. Per the germline V gene, CDR1 is MGHRA and CDR2 is YSYEKL. CDR3 size: 14 residues. The CDR3 spells CASSQGTGRNEQFF. The CDR3 DNA reads TGCGCCAGCAGCCAAGGGACGGGCAGAAATGAGCAGTTCTTC.

This chain connects TRBV4-2 to TRBJ1-4; no reliable D call. The CDR3 sequence is 16 residues long. Germline assignment: CDR1 LGHNA and CDR2 YNFKEQ. V was shortened by 1 base and J by 0 bases, with 9 bases between the two germline ends. Here the CDR3 DNA reads TGTGCCAGCAGCCAAGGGTCACCTGCAACTAATGAAAAACTGTTTTTT. Protein product: CASSQGSPATNEKLFF.

The chain recombines TRBV18 with TRBJ1-3, with 7 bases aligning to TRBD1. This CDR3 has 13 amino acids. The V gene's germline CDR1 is KGHSH and CDR2 LQKENI. The ends lost 3 bases at V and 4 bases at J; junction bases unmatched: 0. CDR3: CASSPGQGNTIYF. CDR3 nucleotide sequence: TGTGCCAGCTCACCGGGACAGGGAAACACCATATATTTT.

This rearrangement joins TRBV18 to TRBJ2-6; D unclear. The CDR3 is 15 residues long. V lost 4 bases and J lost 0, with 7 bases in between. The V gene's germline CDR1 is KGHSH and CDR2 LQKENI. The CDR3 DNA reads TGTGCCAGCTCACAACAGCCCTCTGGGGCCAACGTCCTGACTTTC. It specifies CASSQQPSGANVLTF.

This clone has just one count. This sequence joins TRBV4-3 and TRBJ1-5; a possible D gene is TRBD1 (6 bases). Trimming stripped 0 bases from V and 5 bases from J, with 14 bases between. CDR1 and CDR2 (germline): LGHNA, YSLEER. This CDR3 is built from 16 residues. In nucleotides, the CDR3 is TGCGCCAGCAGCCAAGATAAAGTACAGGGAGATCAGCCCCAGCATTTT. It specifies CASSQDKVQGDQPQHF.

The chain carries TRBV11-3 and TRBJ1-6; D remains ambiguous. The V end was cut by 5 bases, the J end by 7 bases, with 9 bases between. The CDR3 is 13 amino acids. Germline CDR1 SGHNT, CDR2 YENEEA. The CDR3, as DNA: TGTGCCAGCAGCCAAACGGCCAATTCACCCCTCCACTTT. This codes for CASSQTANSPLHF.

The CDR3 loop is CATSRDMDEQYF. The CDR3 region has the DNA TGTGCCACCAGCAGAGATATGGACGAGCAGTACTTC. The V call is TRBV15, the J call TRBJ2-7; D gene ambiguous. This CDR3 has 12 residues. Trimming left V 0 bases short and J 5 bases short, with 5 bases between. Germline lookup yields CDR1 LNHNV and CDR2 YYDKDF (reference sequence).

The chain is built from TRBV10-3 and TRBJ2-7, with TRBD2 as a possible D gene (5 bases). The germline V gene encodes CDR1 ENHRY and CDR2 SYGVKD. The CDR3 has 14 residues. V lost 3 bases, J lost 0 bases, and 9 bases lay in between. As DNA, the CDR3 is TGTGCCATCAGTGATAGGAGGCCCTCCTACGAGCAGTACTTC. It codes for CAISDRRPSYEQYF.

The chain employs TRBV7-8 and TRBJ1-1; D is ambiguous. CDR1 and CDR2 (germline): SGHVS, FQNEAQ. There are 13 residues in the CDR3. V lost 1 base and J 1 base, leaving 4 bases between the germline ends. The CDR3 DNA follows: TGTGCCAGCAGCTTAGATAGGAACACTGAAGCTTTCTTT. Protein product: CASSLDRNTEAFF.

The chain employs TRBV2 and TRBJ2-2, with 9 nucleotides matching TRBD1. J was trimmed by 4 bases and V by 6 bases; bases with no gene match: 6. Germline CDR1 is SNHLY and CDR2 is FYNNEI. The CDR3 is made up of 15 amino acids. CDR3 residues: CASRKQGAGTGELFF. Here the CDR3 DNA reads TGTGCCAGCAGGAAACAGGGGGCCGGCACCGGGGAGCTGTTTTTT.

This clone was picked up a small number of times. The rearrangement links TRBV6-1 to TRBJ2-7; D is undetermined. The ends were cut back, 2 bases at V and 6 bases at J, with 17 bases in the middle. The CDR3 extends over 15 amino acids. From germline, CDR1 is MNHNS and CDR2 SASEGT. The CDR3 region is CASSESGLPPFEQYF. CDR3 coding DNA: TGTGCCAGCAGTGAATCTGGCTTGCCACCTTTCGAGCAGTACTTC.

The genes are TRBV6-1 and TRBJ2-3; TRBD1 agrees at 7 bases. Germline V gene sequence: CDR1 MNHNS, CDR2 SASEGT. Trimming took 7 bases from V and 7 from J; bases not matched to a gene: 8. The CDR3 has 13 residues. The CDR3, as DNA: TGTGCCAGCAAGTTGACAGGGTCATATACGCAGTATTTT. Translated: CASKLTGSYTQYF.

This rearrangement joins TRBV7-9 to TRBJ2-1; TRBD1 matches 7 bases. CDR3 length: 15 amino acids. CDR1 SEHNR and CDR2 FQNEAQ come from the germline V gene (reference sequence). V trimming: 5 bases; J trimming: 7 bases; junction bases outside the gene matches: 11. This CDR3 reads CASSGGQLGQNEQFF. DNA of the CDR3: TGTGCCAGCAGCGGGGGACAGTTGGGGCAAAATGAGCAGTTCTTC.

The rearrangement uses TRBV7-9 and TRBJ1-2; 9 nucleotides match TRBD1. Trimming at V came to 5 bases and at J to 4 bases, leaving 5 bases not matched to a gene. This CDR3 region has 14 residues. CDR1 and CDR2 from the germline V gene are SEHNR and FQNEAQ (reference sequence). This chain's CDR3 is CASSPLTGGYGYTF. CDR3 sequence (DNA): TGTGCCAGCAGCCCGTTGACAGGGGGCTATGGCTACACCTTC.

There are a few counts of this clone. The rearrangement links TRBV5-1 to TRBJ2-7; the match to TRBD1 covers 9 bases. The CDR3 extends over 14 amino acids. Germline V gene data show CDR1 as SGHRS and CDR2 as YFSETQ. J gave up 4 bases and V 3 bases, and 5 bases lay outside the gene matches. The CDR3: CASSWWTGAYEQYF. In nucleotides, the CDR3 is TGCGCCAGCAGCTGGTGGACAGGGGCTTACGAGCAGTACTTC.

This chain joins TRBV30 and TRBJ2-1; D is possibly TRBD2 (5 bases). Trimming removed 1 base at V and 3 bases at J, with 7 bases between. The V gene's germline CDR1 is GTSNPN and CDR2 SVGIG (reference sequence). The CDR3 consists of 13 residues. Here the CDR3 reads CAWSEGLYNEQFF. CDR3 DNA: TGTGCCTGGAGTGAAGGACTCTACAATGAGCAGTTCTTC.